The clone carrying this T cell receptor beta chain appeared once. Antigen unknown. Sequenced by immunoSEQ multiplex PCR; TCRdb stores in-frame clones only, minus some. The sample shows some 80,000 clones, 95% to 98% of them seen only once. The source of the sample is a study of Tregs in tolerant kidney transplant recipients. Study results and caveats: Changing PCR primers prevented nucleotide comparison between some patients' samples. Tregs expanded with activated donor B cells seemed most donor-specific. Validation in larger populations is needed because few patients were studied. In tolerant patients, donor-specific Tregs outgrew total Tregs, suggesting antigen-driven expansion.

The clonotype comes from a human donor who received a combined kidney and bone marrow transplant. The sample consisted of CD4+ T cells from blood, taken before the transplant.

The CDR3 region has the DNA TGTGCCAGCAGCTTTCAAGGGGCGAACGAGCAGTACTTC. Protein: CASSFQGANEQYF. The V call is TRBV7-9, the J call TRBJ2-7; D may be TRBD1 (5 bases). The CDR3 consists of 13 residues. CDR1 and CDR2 from the germline V gene are SEHNR and FQNEAQ (reference sequence). V was clipped by 3 bases and J by 5 bases, with 11 bases between them.